These 29 T cell receptor beta chains share one sample of origin, sequenced in a study of neoadjuvant nivolumab and ipilimumab in lung cancer. TCRdb's copy holds only in-frame clones and misses some; the assay was immunoSEQ multiplex PCR. The sample lists 15,000 to 20,000 clones, 75% to 85% occurring once. Sequenced material: tumor tissue, taken after neoadjuvant nivolumab, alone or with ipilimumab, at or shortly before surgery. Receptor source: an adult with non-small cell lung cancer.

The genes are TRBV7-2 and TRBJ2-2; D not resolved. V lost 2 bases to trimming and J lost 1 base, with 8 bases between them. The CDR3 has 15 amino acids. CDR1 and CDR2 (germline): SGHTA, FQGNSA. CDR3 bases: TGTGCCAGCAGCTTAACCGGCAAGAACACCGGGGAGCTGTTTTTT. Its translation: CASSLTGKNTGELFF.

This chain links TRBV19 with TRBJ2-3, with D uncertain. Germline V gene data show CDR1 as LNHDA and CDR2 as SQIVND (reference sequence). Trimming removed 3 bases at V and 1 base at J, with 14 bases between. The length of the CDR3 is 16 residues. The CDR3 DNA sequence: TGTGCCAGTAGTATTGCCCGGCGGCATCGCACAGATACGCAGTATTTT. Translated, it gives CASSIARRHRTDTQYF.

V gene TRBV27 combines with J gene TRBJ2-1; TRBD2 matches at 8 bases. The CDR3 is 14 residues long. Trimming cost V 5 bases and J 6 bases; bases outside gene matches: 6. Germline CDR1 reads MNHEY; CDR2 reads SMNVEV (reference sequence). The CDR3 sequence: CASSGTRHRNEQFF. The CDR3 bases are TGTGCCAGCAGTGGGACTAGACATCGCAATGAGCAGTTCTTC.

This clone was counted only a few times. V usage is TRBV12-2 and J usage is TRBJ2-1; TRBD1, as called in the table, went unchecked against the DNA. TRBV12-2 counts as a pseudogene. CDR3 length: 15 residues. CDR3 sequence: CASRPQGFKSNEQFF. CDR3 DNA sequence: TGTGCAAGTCGCCCCCAGGGTTTTAAGAGCAATGAGCAGTTCTTC.

The chain joins TRBV11-2 to TRBJ2-3; D is unresolved. Germline loops: CDR1 SGHAT, CDR2 FQNNGV. V was clipped by 5 bases and J by 6 bases, with 12 bases between them. This CDR3 contains 13 residues. The CDR3 sequence is CASSPRPLDTQYF. CDR3 sequence (DNA): TGTGCCAGCAGCCCCCGGCCCTTGGATACGCAGTATTTT.

This clone has only one observation. The chain uses TRBV7-3 and TRBJ2-7, with 10 bases fitting TRBD2. Trimming at V came to 5 bases and at J to 4 bases, leaving 8 bases not matched to a gene. The CDR3 has 15 amino acids. Per germline, CDR1 SGHTA and CDR2 FQGTGA. CDR3 in DNA: TGTGCCAGCAGCCTCTCTAGCGGGAGTATGTACGAGCAGTACTTC. Its translation is CASSLSSGSMYEQYF.

The CDR3 spells CAWSVPRTQTGAHEQYF. CDR3 nucleotide sequence: TGTGCCTGGAGTGTACCAAGGACTCAGACAGGGGCCCACGAGCAGTACTTC. The V gene is TRBV30, the J gene TRBJ2-7, with 8 bases lining up with TRBD1. Germline-derived CDR1 and CDR2 are GTSNPN and SVGIG (reference sequence). The junction had 15 bases not matched to a gene; V was cut back by 0 bases and J by 5 bases. The CDR3 runs 17 residues.

V gene TRBV18 combines with J gene TRBJ2-7; 9 bases map to TRBD1. The CDR3 has 15 residues. The J segment lost 3 bases and the V segment lost 5 bases, leaving 8 bases of the junction unmatched. Germline CDR1 and CDR2: KGHSH and LQKENI. CDR3 in amino acids: CASSGPGTGHYEQYF. The CDR3 nucleotides read TGTGCCAGCTCAGGACCAGGGACAGGGCACTACGAGCAGTACTTC. Based on the CDR3 plus reference TRBV18 and TRBJ2-7, the full variable domain is NAGVMQNPRHLVRRRGQEARLRCSPMKGHSHVYWYRQLPEEGLKFMVYLQKENIIDESGMPKERFSAEFPKEGPSILRIQQVVRGDSAAYFCASSGPGTGHYEQYFGPGTRLTVT.

This chain uses TRBV30 with TRBJ1-1; D uncertain. V was pared by 5 bases and J by 3 bases, with 13 bases between. Germline CDR1 reads GTSNPN; CDR2 reads SVGIG (reference sequence). The CDR3 contains 13 residues. CDR3 region: CAWGRHRHTEAFF. The CDR3 DNA is TGTGCCTGGGGTCGACACAGACACACTGAAGCTTTCTTT.

The V and J genes are TRBV19 and TRBJ2-3; D uncertain. The germline V and J ends were trimmed by 3 bases and 2 bases, with 12 bases remaining between them. The CDR3 extends over 15 amino acids. Germline CDR1 is LNHDA and CDR2 is SQIVND (reference sequence). CDR3 loop: CASSIPGYPTDTQYF. CDR3 nucleotides: TGTGCCAGTAGTATCCCAGGTTACCCCACAGATACGCAGTATTTT.

As for this clone: Other DNA sequences in this sample translate to the same CDR3. The CDR3 DNA reads as TGTGCCAGCAGCTTGGGAGGGTACACAGATACGCAGTATTTT. Translated, it gives CASSLGGYTDTQYF. J is TRBJ2-3 and V is TRBV5-5; tentative D call: TRBD2 (5 bases). This CDR3 comprises 14 residues. The ends were cut back, 0 bases at V and 2 bases at J, with 7 bases in the middle. The germline gives CDR1 SGHKS, CDR2 YYEKEE (reference sequence).

This chain links TRBV9 with TRBJ2-2, with D maybe TRBD2 (6 bases). The germline V and J ends were trimmed by 1 base and 1 base, with 11 bases remaining between them. The CDR3 covers 16 residues. Germline lookup yields CDR1 SGDLS and CDR2 YYNGEE. The CDR3 spells CASSVLTSWNTGELFF. The DNA of the CDR3 is TGTGCCAGCAGCGTACTAACTAGCTGGAACACCGGGGAGCTGTTTTTT.

The genes are TRBV18 and TRBJ2-5; D is unresolved. V dropped 2 bases and J dropped 2 bases, with 6 bases sitting between them. Germline CDR1 is KGHSH and CDR2 is LQKENI. CDR3 length: 13 residues. This CDR3 is CASSPGLQETQYF. The CDR3 coding sequence is TGTGCCAGCTCACCAGGCCTACAAGAGACCCAGTACTTC. Full variable domain (rest looked up from reference TRBV18 and TRBJ2-5): NAGVMQNPRHLVRRRGQEARLRCSPMKGHSHVYWYRQLPEEGLKFMVYLQKENIIDESGMPKERFSAEFPKEGPSILRIQQVVRGDSAAYFCASSPGLQETQYFGPGTRLLVL.

The chain carries TRBV5-1 and TRBJ1-2, with a tentative D call TRBD1 (5 bases). V was pared by 4 bases and J by 4 bases, with 11 bases between. This CDR3 has 13 amino acids. Germline assignment: CDR1 SGHRS and CDR2 YFSETQ. The CDR3 sequence is CASSLTGAYGYTF. The DNA for the CDR3 is TGCGCCAGCAGCCTGACCGGGGCCTATGGCTACACCTTC.

This clone has a single count. V and J are TRBV2 and TRBJ1-2, with D maybe TRBD1 (5 bases). Germline V gene data show CDR1 as SNHLY and CDR2 as FYNNEI. The CDR3 has 14 residues. Trimming left V 1 base short and J 5 bases short, with 11 bases between. In nucleotides, the CDR3 is TGTGCCAGCAGTGAAGAGGGGACGACTTATGGCTACACCTTC. Translation: CASSEEGTTYGYTF. The whole variable domain, filled in from reference TRBV2 and TRBJ1-2, reads EPEVTQTPSHQVTQMGQEVILRCVPISNHLYFYWYRQILGQKVEFLVSFYNNEISEKSEIFDDQFSVERPDGSNFTLKIRSTKLEDSAMYFCASSEEGTTYGYTFGSGTRLTVV.

This clone was found a few times. The chain couples TRBV7-2 to TRBJ1-3; 9 nucleotides align to TRBD1. Losses at the gene ends were 5 bases for V and 0 bases for J; bases not matched to a gene: 8. The CDR3 extends over 17 amino acids. The germline V gene has CDR1 SGHTA and CDR2 FQGNSA. Written as DNA, the CDR3 is TGTGCCAGCAGCGCCTCAGGACAGGGGAACTCTGGAAACACCATATATTTT. It codes for CASSASGQGNSGNTIYF.

Only a few counts were recorded for this clone. J is TRBJ1-3 and V is TRBV18; D might be TRBD1 (5 bases). Germline CDR1 and CDR2: KGHSH and LQKENI. The CDR3 has 14 amino acids. Trimming stripped 6 bases from V and 0 bases from J, with 9 bases between. The CDR3 here is CASSRGSSGNTIYF. In DNA form, the CDR3 reads TGTGCCAGCTCGCGGGGGAGCTCTGGAAACACCATATATTTT.

The J gene is TRBJ2-3, the V gene TRBV5-1; D perhaps matches TRBD2 (6 bases). The CDR3 totals 14 residues. In germline, CDR1 is SGHRS, CDR2 YFSETQ. V gave up 2 bases and J gave up 0 bases, with 7 bases separating them. This chain's CDR3 is CASSFGTSTDTQYF. The CDR3, as DNA: TGCGCCAGCAGCTTCGGGACTAGCACAGATACGCAGTATTTT.

V usage is TRBV7-6 and J usage is TRBJ2-7; 7 bases line up with TRBD1. V was clipped by 5 bases and J by 2 bases; unmatched bases: 3. CDR3 length: 13 residues. CDR1 is SGHVS, CDR2 FNYEAQ, per germline. The CDR3, as DNA: TGTGCCAGCAGCCGTGGGACAGCCTACGAGCAGTACTTC. Translating gives CASSRGTAYEQYF.

This chain connects TRBV2 to TRBJ2-5; the match to TRBD1 covers 9 bases. CDR1 is SNHLY and CDR2 is FYNNEI in the germline V gene. The V gene end was trimmed by 8 bases and the J gene end by 2 bases; junction bases not matched to a gene: 12. This CDR3 spans 16 amino acids. The CDR3 DNA is TGTGCCAGCCGTCCTCTGTTCGACAGGGGGCAAGAGACCCAGTACTTC. Its translation: CASRPLFDRGQETQYF.

The V gene is TRBV5-6, the J gene TRBJ2-7; D not resolved. Deletions cut 3 bases from V and 8 bases from J, with 12 bases between. The CDR3 runs 12 residues. CDR1 is SGHDT, CDR2 YYEEEE, per germline. In nucleotides, the CDR3 is TGTGCCAGCAGCTCGTTCAACCTCAAGCAGTACTTC. Translation gives CASSSFNLKQYF.

This chain uses TRBV9 with TRBJ2-1; 8 bases are a match to TRBD2. The CDR3 consists of 16 residues. V lost 7 bases, J lost 0 bases, and 9 bases stayed unmatched. Germline assignment: CDR1 SGDLS and CDR2 YYNGEE. In DNA form, the CDR3 reads TGTGCCAGCTCCGTCTCCGGGACTAGCTCCTACAATGAGCAGTTCTTC. Amino acids: CASSVSGTSSYNEQFF.

V usage is TRBV18 and J usage is TRBJ2-3; 7 positions agree with TRBD2. With V trimmed by 1 base and J by 0 bases, 7 bases remained unmatched. The germline CDR1 and CDR2 sequences are KGHSH and LQKENI. This CDR3 is built from 17 residues. The CDR3 loop reads CASSPLGSGDSTDTQYF. CDR3 DNA: TGTGCCAGCTCACCACTCGGGAGCGGGGACAGCACAGATACGCAGTATTTT.

The gene calls are TRBV9 and TRBJ2-7, with D unclear. This CDR3 is built from 13 residues. Germline V CDR1 and CDR2: SGDLS, YYNGEE. V was pared by 2 bases and J by 1 base, with 7 bases between. The CDR3 DNA reads TGTGCCAGCAGCGTTCAGGATTCCTACGAGCAGTACTTC. Translation gives CASSVQDSYEQYF.

CDR3 protein: CASSQDTGENTEAFF. CDR3 DNA: TGCGCCAGCAGCCAAGACACAGGGGAGAACACTGAAGCTTTCTTT. The genes are TRBV4-3 and TRBJ1-1; TRBD1 matches 7 bases. This CDR3 has 15 residues. Germline-derived CDR1 and CDR2 are LGHNA and YSLEER. The ends lost 0 bases at V and 1 base at J; junction bases unmatched: 2.

The chain couples TRBV2 to TRBJ1-5; no clear D gene. CDR1 is SNHLY, CDR2 FYNNEI, per germline. Between the trimmed V and J ends, which lost 8 bases and 7 bases, there was a span of 9 bases. The CDR3 is 11 amino acids. The CDR3 coding sequence is TGTGCCAGCGGCTCCCAACAGCCCCAGCATTTT. It yields the protein CASGSQQPQHF.

The chain is built from TRBV5-1 and TRBJ2-1, with 11 bases aligning to TRBD1. The CDR3 has 15 residues. Trimming took 0 bases from V and 4 from J; bases not matched to a gene: 0. Germline loops: CDR1 SGHRS, CDR2 YFSETQ. CDR3 DNA sequence: TGCGCCAGCAGCTTGGGGGACAGGGGGTACAATGAGCAGTTCTTC. Translating gives CASSLGDRGYNEQFF.

V and J are TRBV4-3 and TRBJ1-2; D perhaps matches TRBD1 (5 bases). Trimming stripped 1 base from V and 4 bases from J, with 13 bases between. The CDR3 consists of 15 residues. CDR1 LGHNA and CDR2 YSLEER come from the germline V gene. CDR3 nucleotide sequence: TGCGCCAGCAGCCAAGGGCCAGGGACCGGCTATGGCTACACCTTC. Residues: CASSQGPGTGYGYTF.

CDR3 sequence: CASSVGGRNEKLFF. DNA of the CDR3: TGTGCCAGCAGCGTGGGGGGGAGGAATGAAAAACTGTTTTTT. The chain recombines TRBV28 with TRBJ1-4, with TRBD1 as a possible D gene (5 bases). Germline V gene sequence: CDR1 MDHEN, CDR2 SYDVKM. V was pared by 6 bases and J by 5 bases, with 13 bases between. The CDR3 covers 14 residues.